What follows are 4 T cell receptor beta chains derived from one specimen sequenced in a study of T cell repertoires in aging, cancer and after chemotherapy. A mixed TRB-A/B primer pool amplified rearranged TRB by multiplex touch-down PCR. TCRdb re-derived calls from the multiplex PCR reads in MiXCR, one entry per CDR3 protein. This table has some 5,000 distinct CDR3 sequences, around 42% appearing once. Peripheral blood genomic DNA, not sorted cells or RNA, was the template. The sample taken for sequencing was blood. The source is a human donor in good health.

This clonotype qualifies as medium-sized. The V and J genes are TRBV29-1 and TRBJ1-1; D possibly corresponds to TRBD1 (5 bases). V lost 5 bases and J 5 bases, leaving 9 bases between the germline ends. CDR1 and CDR2 (germline): SQVTM, ANQGSEA. The CDR3 totals 11 residues. The CDR3 loop reads CSVPGETEAFF. The CDR3 DNA follows: TGCAGCGTTCCGGGGGAGACTGAAGCTTTCTTT.

The J gene is TRBJ2-7, the V gene TRBV7-2; D remains ambiguous. The CDR3 is 11 amino acids. CDR1 and CDR2 (germline): SGHTA, FQGNSA. V lost 8 bases to trimming and J lost 0 bases, with 5 bases between them. CDR3 DNA sequence: TGTGCCAGCGGCAGCTCCTACGAGCAGTACTTC. Its protein product is CASGSSYEQYF.

This sequence joins TRBV30 and TRBJ2-3; 8 nucleotides agree with TRBD2. The germline gives CDR1 GTSNPN, CDR2 SVGIG (reference sequence). V trimming: 5 bases; J trimming: 2 bases; junction bases outside the gene matches: 9. The CDR3 loop spans 15 amino acids. CDR3 sequence (DNA): TGTGCCTGGGGAACCGGGGGGGGGGCCACAGATACGCAGTATTTT. Amino acids: CAWGTGGGATDTQYF.

V and J are TRBV7-2 and TRBJ2-3, with 8 bases identical to TRBD2. CDR1 and CDR2 from the germline V gene are SGHTA and FQGNSA. This CDR3 is 15 amino acids long. The V and J ends lost 3 bases and 3 bases, in that order; junction bases with no gene match: 5. The CDR3 DNA reads as TGTGCCAGCAGCTTGTTTGTAGCGGGGACAGATACGCAGTATTTT. Translating gives CASSLFVAGTDTQYF.